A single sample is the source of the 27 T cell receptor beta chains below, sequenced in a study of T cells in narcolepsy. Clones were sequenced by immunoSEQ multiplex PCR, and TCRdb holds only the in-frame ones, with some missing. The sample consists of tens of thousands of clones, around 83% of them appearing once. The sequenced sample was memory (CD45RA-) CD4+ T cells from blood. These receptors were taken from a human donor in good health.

DNA for the CDR3: TGTGCCAGCAGTTGGCCACAGGGGTACGGCTACACCTTC. This translates into CASSWPQGYGYTF. The chain links TRBV6-5 to TRBJ1-2, with TRBD1 identical over 7 bases. The germline gives CDR1 MNHEY, CDR2 SVGAGI. V was pared by 4 bases and J by 8 bases, with 7 bases of the junction left unmatched. This CDR3 has 13 residues.

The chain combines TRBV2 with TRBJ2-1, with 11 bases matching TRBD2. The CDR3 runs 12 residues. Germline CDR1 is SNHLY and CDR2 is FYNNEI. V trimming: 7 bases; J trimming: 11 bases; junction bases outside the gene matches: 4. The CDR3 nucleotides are TGTGCCAGCACTAGCGGGAGGCCCCAGCAGTTCTTC. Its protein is CASTSGRPQQFF.

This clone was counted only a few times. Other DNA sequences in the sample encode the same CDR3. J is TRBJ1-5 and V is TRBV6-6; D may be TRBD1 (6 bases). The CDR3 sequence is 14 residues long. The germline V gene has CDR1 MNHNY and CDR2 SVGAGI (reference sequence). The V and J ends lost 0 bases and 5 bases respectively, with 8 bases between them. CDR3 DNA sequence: TGTGCCAGCAGTTACTCCGAGGGGGATCAGCCCCAGCATTTT. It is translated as CASSYSEGDQPQHF.

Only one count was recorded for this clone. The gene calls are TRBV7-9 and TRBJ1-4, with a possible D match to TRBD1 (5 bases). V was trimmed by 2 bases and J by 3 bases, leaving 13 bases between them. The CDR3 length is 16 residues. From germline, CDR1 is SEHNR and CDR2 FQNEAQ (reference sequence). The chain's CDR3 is CASSLSSRASNEKLFF. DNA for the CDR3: TGTGCCAGCAGCTTATCCAGCAGGGCATCTAATGAAAAACTGTTTTTT.

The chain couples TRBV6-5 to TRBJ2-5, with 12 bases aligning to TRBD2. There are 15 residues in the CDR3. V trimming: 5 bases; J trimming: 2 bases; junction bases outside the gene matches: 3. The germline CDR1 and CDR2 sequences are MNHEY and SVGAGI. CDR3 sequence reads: CASSHGTSGQETQYF. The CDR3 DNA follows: TGTGCCAGCAGTCACGGGACTAGCGGGCAAGAGACCCAGTACTTC.

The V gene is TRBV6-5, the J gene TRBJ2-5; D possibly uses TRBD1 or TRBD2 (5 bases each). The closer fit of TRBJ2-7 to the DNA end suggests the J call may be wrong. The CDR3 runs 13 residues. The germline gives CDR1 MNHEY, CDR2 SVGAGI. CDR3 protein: CASSRDGYYEQYF. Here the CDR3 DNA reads TGTGCCAGCAGCCGGGACGGCTACTACGAGCAGTACTTC.

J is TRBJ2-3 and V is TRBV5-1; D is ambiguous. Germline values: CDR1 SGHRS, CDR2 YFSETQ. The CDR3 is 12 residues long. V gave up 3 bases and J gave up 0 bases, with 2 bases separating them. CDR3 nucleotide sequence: TGCGCCAGCAGCTCTAGCACAGATACGCAGTATTTT. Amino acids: CASSSSTDTQYF.

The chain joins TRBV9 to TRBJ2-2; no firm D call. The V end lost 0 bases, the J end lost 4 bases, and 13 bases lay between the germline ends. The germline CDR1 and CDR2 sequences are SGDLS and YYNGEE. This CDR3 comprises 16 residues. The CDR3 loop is CASSVDGPRTTGELFF. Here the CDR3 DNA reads TGTGCCAGCAGCGTAGATGGTCCCAGAACCACCGGGGAGCTGTTTTTT.

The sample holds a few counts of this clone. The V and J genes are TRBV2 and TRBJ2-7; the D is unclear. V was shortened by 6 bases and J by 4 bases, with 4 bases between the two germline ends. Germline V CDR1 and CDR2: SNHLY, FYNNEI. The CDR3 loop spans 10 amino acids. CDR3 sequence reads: CASRAYEQYF. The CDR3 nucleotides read TGTGCCAGCAGAGCTTACGAGCAGTACTTC.

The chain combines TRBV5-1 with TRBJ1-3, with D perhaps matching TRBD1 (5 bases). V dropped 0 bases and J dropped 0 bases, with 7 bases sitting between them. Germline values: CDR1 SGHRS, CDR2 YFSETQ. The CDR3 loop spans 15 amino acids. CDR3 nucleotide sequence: TGCGCCAGCAGCTTGGATCAGGGCTCTGGAAACACCATATATTTT. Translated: CASSLDQGSGNTIYF. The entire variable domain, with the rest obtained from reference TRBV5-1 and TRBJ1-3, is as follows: KAGVTQTPRYLIKTRGQQVTLSCSPISGHRSVSWYQQTPGQGLQFLFEYFSETQRNKGNFPGRFSGRQFSNSRSEMNVSTLELGDSALYLCASSLDQGSGNTIYFGEGSWLTVV.

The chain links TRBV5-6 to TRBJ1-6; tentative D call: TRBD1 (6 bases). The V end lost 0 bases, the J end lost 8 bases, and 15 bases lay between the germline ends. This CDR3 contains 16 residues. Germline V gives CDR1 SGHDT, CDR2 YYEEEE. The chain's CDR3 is CASSLVDQGRDSPLHF. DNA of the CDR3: TGTGCCAGCAGCTTGGTTGACCAGGGGAGGGATTCACCCCTCCACTTT. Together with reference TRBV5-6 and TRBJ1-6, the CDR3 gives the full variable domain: DAGVTQSPTHLIKTRGQQVTLRCSPKSGHDTVSWYQQALGQGPQFIFQYYEEEERQRGNFPDRFSGHQFPNYSSELNVNALLLGDSALYLCASSLVDQGRDSPLHFGNGTRLTVT.

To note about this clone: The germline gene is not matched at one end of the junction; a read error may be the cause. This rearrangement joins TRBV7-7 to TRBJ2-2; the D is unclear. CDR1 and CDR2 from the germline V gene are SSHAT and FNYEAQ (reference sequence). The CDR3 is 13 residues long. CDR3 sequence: CASSPTTTGELFF. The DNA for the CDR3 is TGTGCTAGCAGCCCCACTACGACCGGGGAGCTGTTTTTT.

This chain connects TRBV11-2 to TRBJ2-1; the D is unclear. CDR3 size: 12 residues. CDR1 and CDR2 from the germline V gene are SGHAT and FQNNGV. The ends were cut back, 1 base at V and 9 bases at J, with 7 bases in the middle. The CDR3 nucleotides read TGTGCCAGCAGCTTAGGGTTCTTTGAGCAGTTCTTC. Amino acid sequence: CASSLGFFEQFF.

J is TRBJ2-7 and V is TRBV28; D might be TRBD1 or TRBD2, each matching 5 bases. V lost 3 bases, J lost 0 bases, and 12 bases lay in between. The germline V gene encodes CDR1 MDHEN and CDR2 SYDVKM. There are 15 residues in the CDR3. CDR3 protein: CASSLPGTASYEQYF. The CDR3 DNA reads TGTGCCAGCAGTTTGCCTGGGACGGCCTCCTACGAGCAGTACTTC.

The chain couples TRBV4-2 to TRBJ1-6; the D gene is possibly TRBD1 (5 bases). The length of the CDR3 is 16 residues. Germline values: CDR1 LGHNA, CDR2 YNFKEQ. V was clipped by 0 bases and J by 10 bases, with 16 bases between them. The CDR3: CASSQEGRAPGSPLHF. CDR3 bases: TGTGCCAGCAGCCAAGAGGGCAGGGCTCCAGGATCACCCCTCCACTTT.

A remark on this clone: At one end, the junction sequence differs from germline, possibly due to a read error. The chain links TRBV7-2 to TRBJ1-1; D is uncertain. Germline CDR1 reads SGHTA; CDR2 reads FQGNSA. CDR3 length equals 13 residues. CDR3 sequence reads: CASSLSTNTGAFF. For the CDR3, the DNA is TGTGCCAGCAGCTTATCAACGAACACTGGAGCTTTCTTT.

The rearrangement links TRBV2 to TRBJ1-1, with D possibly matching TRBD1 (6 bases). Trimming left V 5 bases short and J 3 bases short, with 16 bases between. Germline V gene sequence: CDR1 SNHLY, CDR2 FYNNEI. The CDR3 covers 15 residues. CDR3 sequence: CASSLYRVKDTEAFF. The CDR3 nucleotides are TGTGCCAGCAGTCTATACAGGGTGAAGGACACTGAAGCTTTCTTT.

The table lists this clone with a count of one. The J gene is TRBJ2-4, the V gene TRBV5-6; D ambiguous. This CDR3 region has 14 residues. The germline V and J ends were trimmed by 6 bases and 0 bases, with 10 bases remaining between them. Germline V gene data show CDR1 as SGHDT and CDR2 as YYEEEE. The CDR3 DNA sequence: TGTGCCAGCACCCTGGACCTAGCCAAAAACATTCAGTACTTC. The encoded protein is CASTLDLAKNIQYF.

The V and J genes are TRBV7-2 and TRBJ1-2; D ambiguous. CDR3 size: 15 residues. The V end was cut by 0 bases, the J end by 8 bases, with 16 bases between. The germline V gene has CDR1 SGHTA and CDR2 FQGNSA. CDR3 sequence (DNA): TGTGCCAGCAGCTTAGCAAGTTCCGGGCTATACGGCTACACCTTC. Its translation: CASSLASSGLYGYTF.

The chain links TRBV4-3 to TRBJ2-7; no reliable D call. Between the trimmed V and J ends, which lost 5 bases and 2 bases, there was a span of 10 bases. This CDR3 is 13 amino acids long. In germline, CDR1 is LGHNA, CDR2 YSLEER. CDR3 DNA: TGCGCCAGCAGCATTAGCTTAGCCTACGAGCAGTACTTC. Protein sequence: CASSISLAYEQYF.

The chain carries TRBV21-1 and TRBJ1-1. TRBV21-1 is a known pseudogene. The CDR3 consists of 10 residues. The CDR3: CAPSTGSTFF. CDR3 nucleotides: TGTGCCCCCAGCACGGGGAGTACTTTCTTT.

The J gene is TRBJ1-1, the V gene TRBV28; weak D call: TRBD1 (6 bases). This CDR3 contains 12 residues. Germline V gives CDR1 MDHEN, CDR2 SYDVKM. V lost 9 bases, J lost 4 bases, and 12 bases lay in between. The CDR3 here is CASHTGITEAFF. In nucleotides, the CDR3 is TGTGCCAGTCACACAGGGATCACTGAAGCTTTCTTT.

Here the CDR3 DNA reads TGTGCCATCAGTGAGTCGGATGAGTTGGCTTTCTTT. Its translation is CAISESDELAFF. This chain joins TRBV10-3 and TRBJ1-1; no reliable D call. Trimming shortened V by 0 bases and J by 11 bases, and 10 bases separated the two germline ends. This CDR3 has 12 residues. The germline CDR1 and CDR2 sequences are ENHRY and SYGVKD.

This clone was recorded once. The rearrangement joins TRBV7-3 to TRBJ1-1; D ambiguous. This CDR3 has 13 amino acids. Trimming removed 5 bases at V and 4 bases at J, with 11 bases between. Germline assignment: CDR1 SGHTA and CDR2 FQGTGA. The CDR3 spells CASSPYTVTEAFF. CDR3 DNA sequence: TGTGCCAGCAGCCCCTATACAGTCACTGAAGCTTTCTTT.

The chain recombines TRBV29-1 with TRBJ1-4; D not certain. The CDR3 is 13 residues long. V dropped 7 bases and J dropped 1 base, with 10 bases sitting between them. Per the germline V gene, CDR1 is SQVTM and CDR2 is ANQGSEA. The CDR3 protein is CSALDGTNEKLFF. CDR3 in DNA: TGCAGCGCGTTGGACGGAACTAATGAAAAACTGTTTTTT. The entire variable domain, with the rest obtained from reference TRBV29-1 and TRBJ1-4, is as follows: SAVISQKPSRDICQRGTSLTIQCQVDSQVTMMFWYRQQPGQSLTLIATANQGSEATYESGFVIDKFPISRPNLTFSTLTVSNMSPEDSSIYLCSALDGTNEKLFFGSGTQLSVL.

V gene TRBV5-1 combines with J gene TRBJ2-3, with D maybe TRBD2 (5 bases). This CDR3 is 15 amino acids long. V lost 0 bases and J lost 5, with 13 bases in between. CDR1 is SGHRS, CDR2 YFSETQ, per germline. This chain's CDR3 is CASSLVGFRGDTQYF. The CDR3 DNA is TGCGCCAGCAGCTTGGTGGGGTTTCGGGGAGATACGCAGTATTTT. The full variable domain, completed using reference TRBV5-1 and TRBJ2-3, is KAGVTQTPRYLIKTRGQQVTLSCSPISGHRSVSWYQQTPGQGLQFLFEYFSETQRNKGNFPGRFSGRQFSNSRSEMNVSTLELGDSALYLCASSLVGFRGDTQYFGPGTRLTVL.

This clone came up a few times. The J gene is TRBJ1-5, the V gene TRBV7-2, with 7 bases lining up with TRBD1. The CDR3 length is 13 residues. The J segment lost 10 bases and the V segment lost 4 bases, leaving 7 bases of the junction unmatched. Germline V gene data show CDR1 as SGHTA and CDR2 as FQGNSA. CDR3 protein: CASSSTGIGPQHF. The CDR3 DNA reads TGTGCCAGCAGCTCGACAGGGATAGGCCCCCAGCATTTT. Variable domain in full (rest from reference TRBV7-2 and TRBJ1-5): GAGVSQSPSNKVTEKGKDVELRCDPISGHTALYWYRQSLGQGLEFLIYFQGNSAPDKSGLPSDRFSAERTGGSVSTLTIQRTQQEDSAVYLCASSSTGIGPQHFGDGTRLSIL.